A single sample gave rise to the 21 T cell receptor beta chains below, sequenced in a study of blood T cells in healthy people across ages. Primed by a sample-barcoded 5' primer and a J-beta primer mix, a second PCR proceeded for 7 to 11 cycles. TCRdb reprocessed the 5' RACE reads with MiXCR, giving one entry per CDR3 protein. The table has 1.5 million to 2 million distinct CDR3 sequences, about 39% seen once. Sequencing was done on a sample of blood. These receptors were obtained from a human donor in good health.

The chain uses TRBV14 and TRBJ1-4, with TRBD1 matching 10 bases. The CDR3 has 15 amino acids. Germline V gene lookup returns CDR1 SGHDN and CDR2 FVKESK. Trimming removed 3 bases from V and 6 bases from J; junction bases left unmatched: 4. The CDR3 spells CASSHGTGDYEKLFF. The DNA of the CDR3 is TGTGCCAGCAGCCACGGGACAGGGGATTATGAAAAACTGTTTTTT.

This clonotype showed up just a few times. The chain joins TRBV7-9 to TRBJ1-5; D possibly corresponds to TRBD1 (5 bases). Germline V CDR1 and CDR2: SEHNR, FQNEAQ (reference sequence). V was pared by 1 base and J by 11 bases, with 12 bases between. The CDR3 runs to 13 residues. CDR3: CASSLVGEAAQHF. The CDR3 nucleotides are TGTGCCAGCAGCTTAGTAGGGGAAGCGGCCCAGCATTTT.

The chain couples TRBV20-1 to TRBJ2-3; TRBD2 matches at 12 bases. The junction had 4 bases not matched to a gene; V was cut back by 1 base and J by 5 bases. The CDR3 extends over 15 amino acids. Germline loops: CDR1 DFQATT, CDR2 SNEGSKA (reference sequence). CDR3 sequence (DNA): TGCAGTGCTAGAGGGGCTAGCGGGGGGGTAGATACGCAGTATTTT. Protein sequence: CSARGASGGVDTQYF.

The sample holds many counts of this clonotype. The rearrangement joins TRBV4-3 to TRBJ2-6; weak D call: TRBD2 (6 bases). CDR1 and CDR2 (germline): LGHNA, YSLEER. This CDR3 contains 18 residues. Trimming took 1 base from V and 3 from J, leaving 16 bases between them. CDR3 DNA: TGCGCCAGCAGCCAAGGCCTTCCTAGGGGAGGTGGGGCCAACGTCCTGACTTTC. The encoded protein is CASSQGLPRGGGANVLTF.

The chain joins TRBV5-1 to TRBJ1-1; unclear D gene. The CDR3 extends over 15 amino acids. The germline CDR1 and CDR2 sequences are SGHRS and YFSETQ. Trimming took 4 bases from V and 4 from J, leaving 17 bases between them. The CDR3 sequence: CASSVTTGTSTEAFF. The CDR3 region has the DNA TGCGCCAGCAGCGTGACAACGGGAACGAGCACTGAAGCTTTCTTT.

This sequence joins TRBV12-3 or TRBV12-4 and TRBJ2-7; no clear D gene. Trimming removed 3 bases at V and 2 bases at J, with 17 bases between. This CDR3 region has 16 residues. CDR3 in amino acids: CASSFRRTVRTYEQYF. For the CDR3, the DNA is TGTGCCAGCAGTTTTCGAAGGACCGTCCGGACCTACGAGCAGTACTTC.

This chain connects TRBV29-1 to TRBJ1-2; no firm D call. The CDR3 loop spans 12 amino acids. Deletions cut 2 bases from V and 8 bases from J, with 12 bases between. CDR1 and CDR2 from the germline V gene are SQVTM and ANQGSEA. This CDR3 is CSVEREIEGYTF. The CDR3 DNA reads TGCAGCGTTGAAAGGGAAATCGAAGGCTACACCTTC.

This chain joins TRBV15 and TRBJ2-1; the match to TRBD1 covers 8 bases. This CDR3 is 15 amino acids long. Germline-derived CDR1 and CDR2 are LNHNV and YYDKDF (reference sequence). With V trimmed by 4 bases and J by 4 bases, 6 bases remained unmatched. CDR3 DNA sequence: TGTGCCACCAGCACCAGGACAGGGCTATACAATGAGCAGTTCTTC. Translated, it gives CATSTRTGLYNEQFF.

This clonotype has a handful of counts. The chain joins TRBV4-3 to TRBJ1-6; D unclear. CDR3 length equals 14 residues. Trimming took 0 bases from V and 10 from J, leaving 10 bases between them. Per the germline V gene, CDR1 is LGHNA and CDR2 is YSLEER. CDR3 DNA sequence: TGCGCCAGCAGCCAAGATCCGGAAGACTCACCCCTCCACTTT. It translates to CASSQDPEDSPLHF.

This clonotype was picked up one time. V usage is TRBV7-2 and J usage is TRBJ2-3, with D perhaps matching TRBD2 (6 bases). CDR3 size: 15 residues. CDR1 is SGHTA and CDR2 is FQGNSA in the germline V gene. Between the trimmed V and J ends, which lost 3 bases and 2 bases, there was a span of 12 bases. This chain's CDR3 is CASSFFGSSTDTQYF. CDR3 DNA: TGTGCCAGCAGCTTCTTCGGGAGCTCCACAGATACGCAGTATTTT.

The chain uses TRBV2 and TRBJ2-3; 7 bases align to TRBD1. V was clipped by 3 bases and J by 4 bases; unmatched bases: 4. The CDR3 runs to 14 residues. Per the germline V gene, CDR1 is SNHLY and CDR2 is FYNNEI. CDR3: CASSDRQGPDTQYF. Written as DNA, the CDR3 is TGTGCCAGCAGTGATCGACAGGGACCAGATACGCAGTATTTT. The complete variable domain, with remaining parts taken from reference TRBV2 and TRBJ2-3, reads EPEVTQTPSHQVTQMGQEVILRCVPISNHLYFYWYRQILGQKVEFLVSFYNNEISEKSEIFDDQFSVERPDGSNFTLKIRSTKLEDSAMYFCASSDRQGPDTQYFGPGTRLTVL.

The rearrangement links TRBV15 to TRBJ1-5, with D tentatively TRBD1 (5 bases). The CDR3 contains 15 residues. Germline V gene lookup returns CDR1 LNHNV and CDR2 YYDKDF (reference sequence). V lost 8 bases and J lost 3, with 17 bases in between. The CDR3 sequence: CATGRGLSLNQPQHF. The CDR3 coding sequence is TGTGCCACCGGCCGGGGACTTAGCCTCAATCAGCCCCAGCATTTT.

This clonotype was recorded a few times. The chain carries TRBV14 and TRBJ2-7; D is undetermined. Trimming took 3 bases from V and 5 from J, leaving 8 bases between them. Germline V lookup: CDR1 SGHDN, CDR2 FVKESK. This CDR3 has 12 residues. CDR3 loop: CASSHGPDEQYF. In DNA, the CDR3 is TGTGCCAGCAGCCACGGCCCCGACGAGCAGTACTTC.

The chain recombines TRBV29-1 with TRBJ2-3, with TRBD1 identical over 10 bases. The CDR3 sequence is 15 residues long. Germline CDR1 SQVTM, CDR2 ANQGSEA. Unmatched junction bases numbered 9, after V lost 7 bases and J lost 2 bases. CDR3 residues: CSASRDRGFTDTQYF. CDR3 in DNA: TGCAGCGCGAGCCGGGACAGGGGCTTCACAGATACGCAGTATTTT.

This clonotype was detected once. The chain carries TRBV5-1 and TRBJ2-3; D not certain. Germline lookup yields CDR1 SGHRS and CDR2 YFSETQ. CDR3 length equals 14 residues. With 0 bases removed from V and 4 bases from J, the gap between germline ends came to 9 bases. The CDR3 coding sequence is TGCGCCAGCAGCTTGGAGGTAAACCCAGATACGCAGTATTTT. This gives the protein CASSLEVNPDTQYF.

The rearrangement uses TRBV27 and TRBJ1-2; 8 nucleotides agree with TRBD1. The junction had 13 bases not matched to a gene; V was cut back by 6 bases and J by 7 bases. Germline-derived CDR1 and CDR2 are MNHEY and SMNVEV (reference sequence). CDR3 size: 15 residues. The chain's CDR3 is CASRLQGESGSGYTF. The CDR3 region has the DNA TGTGCCAGCAGACTACAGGGGGAAAGTGGGTCTGGCTACACCTTC.

There are a few counts of this clonotype. The chain links TRBV5-1 to TRBJ2-3, with D tentatively TRBD1 (6 bases). The CDR3 consists of 16 residues. Germline CDR1 reads SGHRS; CDR2 reads YFSETQ. Trimming stripped 1 base from V and 1 base from J, with 13 bases between. This CDR3 is CASSLRSGEGTDTQYF. CDR3 DNA sequence: TGCGCCAGCAGCTTGCGTTCAGGGGAAGGCACAGATACGCAGTATTTT.

The count of this clonotype is one. Being one base from a much bigger clone, this may be a read error. The V call is TRBV5-1, the J call TRBJ1-2; D is uncertain. The CDR3 is 12 residues long. Germline V gene sequence: CDR1 SGHRS, CDR2 YFSETQ. Between the trimmed V and J ends, which lost 3 bases and 4 bases, there was a span of 7 bases. The CDR3 loop is CASSSIGYGYTF. The CDR3 region has the DNA TGCGCCAGCAGCTCGATCGGCTATGGCTACACCTTC. Together with reference TRBV5-1 and TRBJ1-2, the CDR3 gives the full variable domain: KAGVTQTPRYLIKTRGQQVTLSCSPISGHRSVSWYQQTPGQGLQFLFEYFSETQRNKGNFPGRFSGRQFSNSRSEMNVSTLELGDSALYLCASSSIGYGYTFGSGTRLTVV.

The rearrangement links TRBV9 to TRBJ1-4; D is unresolved. V was clipped by 3 bases and J by 3 bases, with 18 bases between them. Germline V lookup: CDR1 SGDLS, CDR2 YYNGEE. The CDR3 has 17 amino acids. The CDR3 here is CASSEGRHSFANEKLFF. CDR3 nucleotides: TGTGCCAGCAGCGAGGGCAGACACTCGTTTGCTAATGAAAAACTGTTTTTT.

V and J are TRBV7-9 and TRBJ2-3; D call uncertain. This CDR3 contains 13 residues. V was clipped by 3 bases and J by 5 bases, with 9 bases between them. Germline V gene sequence: CDR1 SEHNR, CDR2 FQNEAQ (reference sequence). As DNA, the CDR3 is TGTGCCAGCAGCTTTTCCCGACAAGATACGCAGTATTTT. Protein: CASSFSRQDTQYF.

This clonotype was picked up many times. The genes are TRBV4-3 and TRBJ1-6; unclear D gene. V lost 0 bases, J lost 2 bases, and 8 bases lay in between. Germline values: CDR1 LGHNA, CDR2 YSLEER. The length of the CDR3 is 16 residues. The CDR3 here is CASSQDWATYNSPLHF. The CDR3 coding sequence is TGCGCCAGCAGCCAAGATTGGGCTACCTATAATTCACCCCTCCACTTT.